The 14 T cell receptor beta chains listed next were all sequenced from one sample in a study of cytomegalovirus exposure and HLA in healthy donors. PCR involved 60 Vbeta and 13 Jbeta primers. TCRdb's table, derived via immunoSEQ multiplex PCR, lists solely in-frame clones and lacks some. Of under 200,000 clones listed, roughly 77% were seen once; the top ten hold approximately 0.4%. Sequencing used PBMCs. All receptors come from a male donor in good health and CMV-seropositive.

This clone was seen a single time. V and J are TRBV6-4 and TRBJ1-5, with a weak D call TRBD1 (6 bases). The CDR3 runs 14 residues. V lost 4 bases and J 4 bases, leaving 11 bases between the germline ends. Germline CDR1 reads MRHNA; CDR2 reads SNTAGT. This CDR3 is CASSVEQGNQPQHF. DNA of the CDR3: TGTGCCAGCAGTGTCGAACAGGGAAATCAGCCCCAGCATTTT.

The chain carries TRBV9 and TRBJ1-2, with D hard to call. This CDR3 is 13 amino acids long. From germline, CDR1 is SGDLS and CDR2 YYNGEE. Deletions cut 2 bases from V and 0 bases from J, with 5 bases between. The DNA of the CDR3 is TGTGCCAGCAGCGTTCAGACTAACTATGGCTACACCTTC. It specifies CASSVQTNYGYTF.

This chain connects TRBV27 to TRBJ1-2; D remains unclear. CDR3 size: 12 residues. The V end was cut by 3 bases, the J end by 7 bases, with 9 bases between. Germline assignment: CDR1 MNHEY and CDR2 SMNVEV (reference sequence). The chain's CDR3 is CASSFTGFGYTF. The CDR3 coding sequence is TGTGCCAGCAGTTTTACGGGGTTTGGCTACACCTTC.

This chain uses TRBV2 with TRBJ2-5; no definite D call. Germline values: CDR1 SNHLY, CDR2 FYNNEI. The ends were cut back, 3 bases at V and 6 bases at J, with 5 bases in the middle. CDR3 length: 11 amino acids. The CDR3 bases are TGTGCCAGCAGTGAGAGTAAGACCCAGTACTTC. It is translated as CASSESKTQYF.

The rearrangement links TRBV5-6 to TRBJ2-1; D may be TRBD2 (6 bases). Germline loops: CDR1 SGHDT, CDR2 YYEEEE. This CDR3 contains 14 residues. Trimming cost V 0 bases and J 2 bases, with 6 bases left between them. The CDR3 spells CASSLGLAYNEQFF. The CDR3 nucleotides are TGTGCCAGCAGCTTGGGACTAGCCTACAATGAGCAGTTCTTC.

The chain is built from TRBV4-2 and TRBJ1-3, with TRBD1 matching over 9 bases. CDR3 length equals 17 residues. Germline loops: CDR1 LGHNA, CDR2 YNFKEQ. Germline trimming cut 0 bases from V and 3 bases from J; bases unmatched to any gene: 6. The CDR3 coding sequence is TGTGCCAGCAGCCAAGATTGGGGACAGGGTTTTGGAAACACCATATATTTT. This codes for CASSQDWGQGFGNTIYF.

CDR3 sequence reads: CASSRPSGGYNEQFF. Here the CDR3 DNA reads TGTGCCAGCAGCCGACCTAGCGGGGGCTACAATGAGCAGTTCTTC. The chain employs TRBV6-5 and TRBJ2-1; 10 bases are shared with TRBD2. The ends lost 6 bases at V and 3 bases at J; junction bases unmatched: 5. There are 15 residues in the CDR3. CDR1 and CDR2 (germline): MNHEY, SVGAGI.

The chain links TRBV5-1 to TRBJ2-1; D not resolved. Germline lookup yields CDR1 SGHRS and CDR2 YFSETQ. V gave up 0 bases and J gave up 0 bases, with 7 bases separating them. The CDR3 spans 15 residues. The CDR3 nucleotides read TGCGCCAGCAGCTTGGGAGAGAGCTCCTACAATGAGCAGTTCTTC. Residues: CASSLGESSYNEQFF.

The rearrangement joins TRBV11-2 to TRBJ1-2; D remains ambiguous. This CDR3 comprises 11 residues. V was pared by 7 bases and J by 3 bases, with 6 bases between. Germline assignment: CDR1 SGHAT and CDR2 FQNNGV. CDR3 bases: TGTGCCAGCACCGAGGACTATGGCTACACCTTC. Translated: CASTEDYGYTF.

The chain recombines TRBV15 with TRBJ2-7; 11 positions match TRBD2. J was trimmed by 2 bases and V by 0 bases; bases with no gene match: 9. This CDR3 is built from 18 residues. Germline V gene sequence: CDR1 LNHNV, CDR2 YYDKDF (reference sequence). The CDR3 DNA is TGTGCCACCAGCAGAGATCAGGAGGTTAGCGGGAGGGCCTACGAGCAGTACTTC. Its translation is CATSRDQEVSGRAYEQYF.

The chain has TRBV7-3 and TRBJ2-5; possibly TRBD1 for D (6 bases). V lost 5 bases, J lost 7 bases, and 11 bases lay in between. Germline assignment: CDR1 SGHTA and CDR2 FQGTGA. CDR3 length: 12 residues. This chain's CDR3 is CASSPGVRTQYF. CDR3 coding DNA: TGTGCCAGCAGCCCAGGGGTTAGGACCCAGTACTTC.

The V gene is TRBV19, the J gene TRBJ1-6, with 9 positions matching TRBD1. The CDR3 runs 16 residues. The germline V gene has CDR1 LNHDA and CDR2 SQIVND (reference sequence). Germline trimming cut 5 bases from V and 3 bases from J; bases unmatched to any gene: 5. This chain's CDR3 is CASSSTGGFYNSPLHF. The CDR3 DNA reads as TGTGCCAGTAGTTCAACAGGGGGCTTCTATAATTCACCCCTCCACTTT.

This clone is a singleton in its sample. The chain couples TRBV27 to TRBJ1-2, with 9 bases fitting TRBD1. The CDR3 runs to 14 residues. After removal of 3 bases from V and 4 bases from J, the junction contained 3 bases not matched to a gene. Per germline, CDR1 MNHEY and CDR2 SMNVEV (reference sequence). The CDR3 here is CASSLSQGAYGYTF. CDR3 nucleotides: TGTGCCAGCAGTTTGTCACAGGGGGCCTATGGCTACACCTTC.

The gene calls are TRBV7-2 and TRBJ2-3; 11 nucleotides agree with TRBD2. The CDR3 runs 18 residues. Germline CDR1 is SGHTA and CDR2 is FQGNSA. The junction had 5 bases not matched to a gene; V was cut back by 0 bases and J by 0 bases. The CDR3 nucleotides are TGTGCCAGCAGCTTAGCGCATAGCGGGGGGGCTAGCACAGATACGCAGTATTTT. Translation: CASSLAHSGGASTDTQYF.